This T cell receptor (beta chain) was retrieved from a study of post-analysis software for immune sequencing data. Germline V gene sequence: CDR1 SGHTA, CDR2 FQGNSA. With 5 bases clipped from V and 3 bases from J, the junction kept 0 bases outside the gene matches. The CDR3 spans 14 residues. Findings and limits, study-wide: With F measure, samples from one preparation batch clustered together strongly. With TRBV5-6, TRBV5-1 and TRBV20-1 included, about five TRBV segments were more frequent in patients than in controls.

About this clonotype: Its antigen is not identified.

Unique-molecular-identifier-tagged TCR beta cDNA libraries were used. T cells, about 0.85 to 11 million of them, yielded around 460,000 cDNA molecules. A single record per CDR3 protein comes from TCRdb applying MiXCR to the PCR reads. Of roughly 800,000 distinct CDR3 sequences listed, about 50% are singletons. Sequencing input: blood. The V gene is TRBV7-2, the J gene TRBJ2-5; 13 nucleotides agree with TRBD2. This receptor was identified in a girl aged 5-17 years with multiple sclerosis. The CDR3: CASSGTSGEETQYF. In nucleotides, the CDR3 is TGTGCCAGCAGCGGGACTAGCGGGGAAGAGACCCAGTACTTC.